This T cell receptor (beta chain) derives from a study of blood T cell repertoires in COVID-19. Authors' methods: Reference gene primers were amplified, and this amplification served to estimate nucleated cell counts. Produced via immunoSEQ multiplex PCR; TCRdb's table is partial and in-frame only. V and J calls and clone size come straight from that table; D and trimming were deduced from the DNA. The data hold 120,000 to 150,000 clones, with around nine tenths observed a single time. The CDR3 length is 14 residues. The germline V gene has CDR1 SQVTM and CDR2 ANQGSEA. The V end lost 5 bases, the J end lost 2 bases, and 12 bases lay between the germline ends.

Sample: peripheral blood. The V call is TRBV29-1, the J call TRBJ2-2, with D perhaps matching TRBD1 (5 bases). This receptor was taken from a woman in her fifties or sixties with active or convalescent COVID-19. CDR3 nucleotide sequence: TGCAGCGTTCTAAGGGGTATTAACACCGGGGAGCTGTTTTTT. This sequence encodes CSVLRGINTGELFF.